What follows are 5 T cell receptor beta chains derived from one specimen sequenced in a study of blood T cells in healthy people across ages. A second PCR, run for 7 to 11 cycles, used a sample-barcoded 5' primer plus a J-beta primer mix. TCRdb processed the 5' RACE reads anew with MiXCR; each CDR3 protein has one entry. Of hundreds of thousands of distinct CDR3 sequences listed, more than 45% are singletons. Sequences were obtained from blood. The receptors here all came from a man aged 25-45 years in good health.

The rearrangement uses TRBV7-6 and TRBJ1-6; D perhaps matches TRBD1 (6 bases). The CDR3 extends over 14 amino acids. Germline V gene lookup returns CDR1 SGHVS and CDR2 FNYEAQ. With 3 bases removed from V and 8 bases from J, the gap between germline ends came to 11 bases. The CDR3 reads CASSFAGADSPLHF. CDR3 nucleotides: TGTGCCAGCAGCTTCGCGGGGGCGGATTCACCCCTCCACTTT.

This clonotype was recorded only once. This chain links TRBV7-7 with TRBJ2-1; tentatively, D is TRBD2 (5 bases). Germline V gene lookup returns CDR1 SSHAT and CDR2 FNYEAQ (reference sequence). This CDR3 has 14 residues. V was cut by 2 bases and J by 13 bases, with 18 bases left in between. The CDR3 DNA reads TGTGCCAGCAGCTTAAGTCGTGTCGGGGAGACCCAGTTCTTC. Translation gives CASSLSRVGETQFF.

The gene calls are TRBV25-1 and TRBJ1-5, with D unresolved. The CDR3 covers 13 residues. Trimming took off 4 bases at V and 7 bases at J, with 11 bases between the two ends. Germline values: CDR1 MGHDK, CDR2 SYGVNS. The CDR3 DNA reads as TGTGCCAGCAGTGCAAACCGCGACCAGCCCCAGCATTTT. Protein: CASSANRDQPQHF.

The V call is TRBV20-1, the J call TRBJ2-1, with D hard to call. CDR1 DFQATT and CDR2 SNEGSKA come from the germline V gene (reference sequence). The CDR3 length is 16 residues. The V end lost 3 bases, the J end lost 0 bases, and 15 bases lay between the germline ends. The CDR3 DNA reads TGCAGTGCTAGGAGCCCCGGGCGGAGCTCCTACAATGAGCAGTTCTTC. The encoded protein is CSARSPGRSSYNEQFF.

This clonotype showed up just a few times. The chain recombines TRBV18 with TRBJ2-7; D is uncertain. Trimming left V 4 bases short and J 3 bases short, with 7 bases between. This CDR3 has 12 residues. Germline V gives CDR1 KGHSH, CDR2 LQKENI. The CDR3 sequence: CASSQVNYEQYF. In nucleotides, the CDR3 is TGTGCCAGCTCACAGGTCAACTACGAGCAGTACTTC.